This T cell receptor beta chain appears in the sequencing data of a study of beta chain features in type 1 diabetes. General study results and limits: Relative to healthy donors, patients appeared to have naive, central memory and Treg TCRB repertoires that were more similar. When Type 1 diabetes patients were examined, their TCRB CDR3s proved moderately but significantly shorter in all four CD4+ subsets.

All of the isolated RNA was reverse transcribed, so expressed TCRB transcripts were sequenced. This table comes from immunoSEQ multiplex PCR, and its TCRdb copy is limited to in-frame clones, with some not included. The repertoire holds hundreds of thousands of clones, about 16% seen once, with under 0.095% in the top ten. The trim removed 6 bases at V and 5 bases at J, leaving 6 bases unmatched. This CDR3 spans 13 amino acids. The germline V gene has CDR1 SQVTM and CDR2 ANQGSEA. A heparinised blood draw that averaged around 100 mL was obtained once from each donor. This clone occurred a few times. The antigen remains unidentified.

This clonotype was obtained from a man aged 18 to 30 in good health. The source material was naive CD4+ T cells from blood. This chain joins TRBV29-1 and TRBJ1-1; 10 nucleotides align to TRBD1. CDR3 nucleotides: TGCAGCGTGGCCGGACAGGGGGGAACTGAAGCTTTCTTT. It translates to CSVAGQGGTEAFF.